The present TCR beta chain was sequenced within a study of T cell responses to AZD1222 COVID-19 vaccine. The analysis combined second doses at about 4 or about 12 weeks. Produced via immunoSEQ multiplex PCR; TCRdb's table is partial and in-frame only. The profile shows 250,000 to 300,000 clones, almost 95% of them singletons. V was trimmed by 4 bases and J by 8 bases, leaving 11 bases between them. The CDR3 is 12 amino acids. The germline gives CDR1 SQVTM, CDR2 ANQGSEA. This clonotype was sampled from an adult who received the AZD1222 COVID-19 vaccine. Sample: peripheral blood, taken 28 days after the second AZD1222 dose. J is TRBJ2-2 and V is TRBV29-1; perhaps TRBD2 as D (5 bases). The CDR3 loop is CSVVTSRGELFF. The CDR3, as DNA: TGCAGCGTTGTTACTAGTCGGGGGGAGCTGTTTTTT.